Reported below is one T cell receptor beta chain. What it recognizes is unknown. Here immunoSEQ multiplex PCR was the method, and the copy in TCRdb shows in-frame clones only, minus some. The table shows hundreds of thousands of clones, with about 91% occurring only once. Germline V gives CDR1 SGHNT, CDR2 YENEEA. The CDR3 contains 15 residues. Trimming stripped 1 base from V and 0 bases from J, with 10 bases between. The sample is drawn from a study of shared clonotypes between healthy human individuals. Study-level results: Relative to memory subsets, naive subsets generally showed larger estimated richness.

Naive CD8 cells lacked CD45RO, underwent positive selection for CCR7 and left out terminally differentiated effector memory CD45RA+ cells. HIV-negative, healthy adults without recent acute infections or vaccinations were the donors. Sequencing was performed on naive CD8+ T cells sorted from blood. The receptor was derived from a man between 25 and 39 years old in good health. The genes are TRBV11-3 and TRBJ2-7, with D maybe TRBD2 (5 bases). The CDR3 nucleotides read TGTGCCAGCAGCTTAGGGACGGGAATCTCCTACGAGCAGTACTTC. It encodes CASSLGTGISYEQYF.